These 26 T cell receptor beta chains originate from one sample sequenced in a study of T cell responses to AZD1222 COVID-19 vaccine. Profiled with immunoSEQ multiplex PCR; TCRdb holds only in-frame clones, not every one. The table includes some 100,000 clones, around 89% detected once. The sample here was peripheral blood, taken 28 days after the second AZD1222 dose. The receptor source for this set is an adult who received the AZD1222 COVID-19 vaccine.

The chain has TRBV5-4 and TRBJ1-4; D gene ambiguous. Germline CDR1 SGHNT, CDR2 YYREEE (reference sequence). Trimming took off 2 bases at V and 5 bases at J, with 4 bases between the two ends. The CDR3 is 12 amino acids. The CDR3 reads CASSLGNEKLFF. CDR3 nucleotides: TGTGCCAGCAGCTTAGGAAATGAAAAACTGTTTTTT.

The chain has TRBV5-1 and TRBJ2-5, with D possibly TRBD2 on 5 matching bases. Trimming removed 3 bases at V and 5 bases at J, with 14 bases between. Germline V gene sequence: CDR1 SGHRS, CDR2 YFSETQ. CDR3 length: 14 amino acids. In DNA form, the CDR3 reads TGCGCCAGCAGCTGGAGGCTTTCGCGTGAGACCCAGTACTTC. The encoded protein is CASSWRLSRETQYF. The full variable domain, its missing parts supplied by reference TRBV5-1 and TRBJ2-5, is KAGVTQTPRYLIKTRGQQVTLSCSPISGHRSVSWYQQTPGQGLQFLFEYFSETQRNKGNFPGRFSGRQFSNSRSEMNVSTLELGDSALYLCASSWRLSRETQYFGPGTRLLVL.

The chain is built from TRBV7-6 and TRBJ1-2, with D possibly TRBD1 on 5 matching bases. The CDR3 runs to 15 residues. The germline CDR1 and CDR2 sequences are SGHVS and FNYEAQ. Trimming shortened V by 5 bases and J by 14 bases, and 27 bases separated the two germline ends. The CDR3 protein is CASSIRIGDRDGDTF. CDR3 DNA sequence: TGTGCCAGCAGCATACGTATAGGGGACCGCGATGGAGATACCTTC.

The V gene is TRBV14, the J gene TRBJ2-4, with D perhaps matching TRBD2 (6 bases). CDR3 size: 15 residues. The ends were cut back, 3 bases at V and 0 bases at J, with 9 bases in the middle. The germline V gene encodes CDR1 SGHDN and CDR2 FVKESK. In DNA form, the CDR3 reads TGTGCCAGCAGCCAGGCCGGGAGAGCCAAAAACATTCAGTACTTC. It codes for CASSQAGRAKNIQYF.

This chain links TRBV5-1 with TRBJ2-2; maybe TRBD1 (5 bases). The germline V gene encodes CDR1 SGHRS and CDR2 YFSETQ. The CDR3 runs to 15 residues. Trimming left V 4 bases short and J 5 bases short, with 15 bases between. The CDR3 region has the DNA TGCGCCAGCAGCCGCCAGGGCTTCGGAACCGGGGAGCTGTTTTTT. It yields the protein CASSRQGFGTGELFF.

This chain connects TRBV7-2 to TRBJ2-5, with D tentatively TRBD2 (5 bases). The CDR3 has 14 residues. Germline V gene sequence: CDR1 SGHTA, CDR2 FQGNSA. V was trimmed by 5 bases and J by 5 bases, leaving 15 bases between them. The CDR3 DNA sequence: TGTGCCAGCAGCGACCCAGGAGGATGGGAGACCCAGTACTTC. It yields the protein CASSDPGGWETQYF.

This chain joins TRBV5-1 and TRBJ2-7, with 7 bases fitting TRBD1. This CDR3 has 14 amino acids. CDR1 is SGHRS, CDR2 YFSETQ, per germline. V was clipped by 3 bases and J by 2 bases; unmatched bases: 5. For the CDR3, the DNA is TGCGCCAGCAGCTACCGGGACAGAGCCTACGAGCAGTACTTC. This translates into CASSYRDRAYEQYF. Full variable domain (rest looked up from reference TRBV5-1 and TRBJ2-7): KAGVTQTPRYLIKTRGQQVTLSCSPISGHRSVSWYQQTPGQGLQFLFEYFSETQRNKGNFPGRFSGRQFSNSRSEMNVSTLELGDSALYLCASSYRDRAYEQYFGPGTRLTVT.

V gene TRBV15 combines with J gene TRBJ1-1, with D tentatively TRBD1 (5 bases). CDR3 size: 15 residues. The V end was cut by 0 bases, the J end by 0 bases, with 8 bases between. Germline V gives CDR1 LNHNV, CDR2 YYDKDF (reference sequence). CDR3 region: CATSREEGVNTEAFF. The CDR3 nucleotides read TGTGCCACCAGCAGAGAAGAAGGGGTGAACACTGAAGCTTTCTTT. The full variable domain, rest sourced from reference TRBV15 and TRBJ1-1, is DAMVIQNPRYQVTQFGKPVTLSCSQTLNHNVMYWYQQKSSQAPKLLFHYYDKDFNNEADTPDNFQSRRPNTSFCFLDIRSPGLGDTAMYLCATSREEGVNTEAFFGQGTRLTVV.

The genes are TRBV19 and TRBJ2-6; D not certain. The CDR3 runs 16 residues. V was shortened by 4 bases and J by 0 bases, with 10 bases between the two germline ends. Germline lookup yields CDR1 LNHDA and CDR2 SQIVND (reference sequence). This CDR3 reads CASSRTFRSGANVLTF. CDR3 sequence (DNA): TGTGCCAGTAGTAGGACCTTTCGCTCTGGGGCCAACGTCCTGACTTTC.

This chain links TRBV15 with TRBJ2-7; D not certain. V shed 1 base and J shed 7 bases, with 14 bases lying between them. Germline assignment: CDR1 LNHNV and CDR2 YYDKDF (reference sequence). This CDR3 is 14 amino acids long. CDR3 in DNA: TGTGCCACCAGCAGAGCCTTTAGCTCCGGGGAGCAGTACTTC. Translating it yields CATSRAFSSGEQYF.

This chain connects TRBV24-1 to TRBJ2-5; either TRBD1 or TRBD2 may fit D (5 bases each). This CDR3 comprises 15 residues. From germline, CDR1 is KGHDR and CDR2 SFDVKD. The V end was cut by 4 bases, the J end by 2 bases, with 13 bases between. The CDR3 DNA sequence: TGTGCCACCAGTGACGTGGGGACCGATCAAGAGACCCAGTACTTC. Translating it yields CATSDVGTDQETQYF.

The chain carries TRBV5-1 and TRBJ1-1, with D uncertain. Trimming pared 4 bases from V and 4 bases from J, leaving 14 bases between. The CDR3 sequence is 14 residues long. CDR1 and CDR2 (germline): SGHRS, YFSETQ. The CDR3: CASSKDSLGTEAFF. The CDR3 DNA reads TGCGCCAGCAGCAAAGACTCCCTGGGCACTGAAGCTTTCTTT. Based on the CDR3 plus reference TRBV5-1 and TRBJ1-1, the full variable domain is KAGVTQTPRYLIKTRGQQVTLSCSPISGHRSVSWYQQTPGQGLQFLFEYFSETQRNKGNFPGRFSGRQFSNSRSEMNVSTLELGDSALYLCASSKDSLGTEAFFGQGTRLTVV.

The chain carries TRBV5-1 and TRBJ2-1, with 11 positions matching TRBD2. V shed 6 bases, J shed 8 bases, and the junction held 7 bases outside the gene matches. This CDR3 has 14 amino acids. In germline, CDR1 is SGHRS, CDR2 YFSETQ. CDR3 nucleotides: TGCGCCAGCACTAGCGGGGGGCACGGCGATGAGCAGTTCTTC. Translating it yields CASTSGGHGDEQFF.

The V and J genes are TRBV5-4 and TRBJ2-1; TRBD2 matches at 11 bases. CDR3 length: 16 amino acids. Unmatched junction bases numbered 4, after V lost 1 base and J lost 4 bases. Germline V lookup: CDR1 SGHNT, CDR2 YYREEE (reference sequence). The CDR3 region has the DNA TGTGCCAGCAGCTTGCCAACTAGCGGGGGTTACAATGAGCAGTTCTTC. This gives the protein CASSLPTSGGYNEQFF. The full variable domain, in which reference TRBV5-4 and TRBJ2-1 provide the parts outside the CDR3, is ETGVTQSPTHLIKTRGQQVTLRCSSQSGHNTVSWYQQALGQGPQFIFQYYREEENGRGNFPPRFSGLQFPNYSSELNVNALELDDSALYLCASSLPTSGGYNEQFFGPGTRLTVL.

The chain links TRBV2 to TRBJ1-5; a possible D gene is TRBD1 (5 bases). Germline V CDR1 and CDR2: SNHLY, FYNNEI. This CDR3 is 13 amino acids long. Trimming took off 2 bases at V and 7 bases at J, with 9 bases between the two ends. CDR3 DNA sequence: TGTGCCAGCAGTGAACAGGGAGGACAGCCCCAGCATTTT. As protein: CASSEQGGQPQHF.

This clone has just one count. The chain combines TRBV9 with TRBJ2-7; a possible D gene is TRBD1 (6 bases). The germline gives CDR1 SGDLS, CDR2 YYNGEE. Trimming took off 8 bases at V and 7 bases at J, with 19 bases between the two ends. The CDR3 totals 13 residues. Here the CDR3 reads CASQQGPRGEQYF. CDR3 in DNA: TGTGCCAGTCAACAGGGCCCCAGGGGTGAGCAGTACTTC.

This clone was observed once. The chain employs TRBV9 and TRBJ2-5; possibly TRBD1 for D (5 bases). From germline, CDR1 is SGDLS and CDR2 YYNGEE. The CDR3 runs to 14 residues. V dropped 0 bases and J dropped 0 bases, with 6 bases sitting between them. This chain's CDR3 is CASSVAGNQETQYF. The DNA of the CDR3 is TGTGCCAGCAGCGTAGCAGGGAACCAAGAGACCCAGTACTTC.

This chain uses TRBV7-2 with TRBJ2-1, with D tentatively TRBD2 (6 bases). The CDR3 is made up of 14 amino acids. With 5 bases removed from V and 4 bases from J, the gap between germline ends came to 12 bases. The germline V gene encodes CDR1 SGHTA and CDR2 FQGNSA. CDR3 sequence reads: CASSPGLNYNEQFF. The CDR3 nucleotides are TGTGCCAGCAGCCCGGGACTTAATTACAATGAGCAGTTCTTC. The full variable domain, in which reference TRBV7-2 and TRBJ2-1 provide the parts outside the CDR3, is GAGVSQSPSNKVTEKGKDVELRCDPISGHTALYWYRQSLGQGLEFLIYFQGNSAPDKSGLPSDRFSAERTGGSVSTLTIQRTQQEDSAVYLCASSPGLNYNEQFFGPGTRLTVL.

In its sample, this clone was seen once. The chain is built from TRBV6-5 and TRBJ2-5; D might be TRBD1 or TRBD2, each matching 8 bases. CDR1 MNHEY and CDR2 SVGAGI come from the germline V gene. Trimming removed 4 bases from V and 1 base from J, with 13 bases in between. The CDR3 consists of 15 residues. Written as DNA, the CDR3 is TGTGCCAGCAGTTCGGGAGGGACAGGCCAAGAGACCCAGTACTTC. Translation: CASSSGGTGQETQYF.

CDR3 sequence reads: CATSGGPGNEQFF. Here the CDR3 DNA reads TGTGCCACCTCGGGGGGGCCCGGGAATGAGCAGTTCTTC. This sequence joins TRBV18 and TRBJ2-1; TRBD2 agrees at 8 bases. The CDR3 length is 13 residues. V gave up 10 bases and J gave up 7 bases; unmatched junction bases: 9. Germline CDR1 and CDR2: KGHSH and LQKENI.

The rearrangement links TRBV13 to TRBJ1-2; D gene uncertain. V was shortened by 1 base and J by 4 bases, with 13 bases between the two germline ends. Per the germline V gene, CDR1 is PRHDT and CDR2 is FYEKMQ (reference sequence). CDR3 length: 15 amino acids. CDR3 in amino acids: CASSLVNSKTYGYTF. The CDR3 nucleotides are TGTGCCAGCAGCTTAGTGAACAGCAAAACCTATGGCTACACCTTC.

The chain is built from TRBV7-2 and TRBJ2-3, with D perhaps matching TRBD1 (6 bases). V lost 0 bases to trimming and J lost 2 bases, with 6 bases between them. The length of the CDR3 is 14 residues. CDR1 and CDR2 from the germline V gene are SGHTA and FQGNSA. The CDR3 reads CASSLAGATDTQYF. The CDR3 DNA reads TGTGCCAGCAGCTTAGCGGGGGCCACAGATACGCAGTATTTT.

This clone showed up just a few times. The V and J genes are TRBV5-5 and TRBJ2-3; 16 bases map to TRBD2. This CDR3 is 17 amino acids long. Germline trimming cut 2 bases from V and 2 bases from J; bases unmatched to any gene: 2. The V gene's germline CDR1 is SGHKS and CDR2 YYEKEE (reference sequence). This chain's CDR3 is CASSLGTSGGVTDTQYF. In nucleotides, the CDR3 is TGTGCCAGCAGCTTAGGGACTAGCGGGGGGGTCACAGATACGCAGTATTTT.

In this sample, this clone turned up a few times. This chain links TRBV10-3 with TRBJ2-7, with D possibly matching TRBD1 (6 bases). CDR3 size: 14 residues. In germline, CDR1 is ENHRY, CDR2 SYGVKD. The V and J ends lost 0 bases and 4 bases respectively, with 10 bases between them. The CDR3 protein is CAISESTGIYEQYF. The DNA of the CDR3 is TGTGCCATCAGTGAGTCCACAGGGATATACGAGCAGTACTTC.

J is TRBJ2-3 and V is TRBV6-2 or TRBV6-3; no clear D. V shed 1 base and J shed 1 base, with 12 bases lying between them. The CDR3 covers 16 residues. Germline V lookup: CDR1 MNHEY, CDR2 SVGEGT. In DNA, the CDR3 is TGTGCCAGCAGTTACTTTCAGAGCCTCGGCACAGATACGCAGTATTTT. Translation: CASSYFQSLGTDTQYF.

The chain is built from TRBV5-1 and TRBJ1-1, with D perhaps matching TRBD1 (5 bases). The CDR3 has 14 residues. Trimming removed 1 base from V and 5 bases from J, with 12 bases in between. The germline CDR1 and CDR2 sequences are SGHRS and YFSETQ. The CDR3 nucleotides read TGCGCCAGCAGCTTGTGGGTGGGGGGAACTGAAGCTTTCTTT. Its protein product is CASSLWVGGTEAFF.